The source of this T cell receptor beta chain is a study of blood T cell repertoires in COVID-19. Overall study context: Samples of COVID-19 (acute and convalescent) were obtained from the United States, Italy and Spain.

Methods used by the authors: Scientists estimated how many nucleated cells there were by amplifying reference gene primers. The method was immunoSEQ multiplex PCR; TCRdb's version includes in-frame clones alone and lacks a portion of them. V, J and clone size reflect that table, while D and trimming were determined from the DNA. The data contain 10,000 to 15,000 clones, 71% of them seen just once; the ten biggest clones take up 5.5% to 7%. V lost 1 base and J lost 14; bases outside the gene matches: 8. The CDR3 length is 13 residues. Seattle's cohort entered during active infection and was followed longitudinally.

The sample consisted of peripheral blood. The source of this sequence is a man aged 55 to 70 with COVID-19, enrolled during active disease. V gene TRBV12-3 or TRBV12-4 combines with J gene TRBJ2-1; the match to TRBD1 covers 7 bases. CDR3 region: CASSLVLEGGEFF. The DNA for the CDR3 is TGTGCCAGCAGTTTAGTTTTGGAAGGGGGCGAGTTCTTC.